A single sample is the source of the 4 T cell receptor beta chains below, sequenced in a study of beta chain features in type 1 diabetes. Their antigen targets remain unknown. TCRB transcripts that were expressed got sequenced, as all of the isolated RNA had been reverse transcribed. TCRdb's table, derived via immunoSEQ multiplex PCR, lists solely in-frame clones and lacks some. Of about 16,000 clones listed, approximately 70% are singletons. Study observations and caveats: There was a moderate but significant shortening of TCRB CDR3s in all four CD4+ subsets of Type 1 diabetes patients.

What was sequenced was stem cell memory CD4+ T cells from blood. All receptors derive from a man aged 25-40 years with type 1 diabetes.

V is TRBV5-1 and J is TRBJ2-1, with 9 bases matching TRBD2. CDR1 is SGHRS and CDR2 is YFSETQ in the germline V gene. The CDR3 length is 16 residues. Losses at the gene ends were 1 base for V and 5 bases for J; bases not matched to a gene: 7. The CDR3 coding sequence is TGCGCCAGCAGCTTGAATGCTGCGGGGGGGAACAATGAGCAGTTCTTC. Translating it yields CASSLNAAGGNNEQFF.

This clone occurred once. V is TRBV7-3 and J is TRBJ1-2; D possibly corresponds to TRBD1 (5 bases). CDR3 length: 14 residues. V was cut by 5 bases and J by 4 bases, with 14 bases left in between. The germline V gene encodes CDR1 SGHTA and CDR2 FQGTGA. The CDR3 region has the DNA TGTGCCAGCAGCCCCGGGACTGCTGGCTATGGCTACACCTTC. This codes for CASSPGTAGYGYTF. Complete variable domain (other parts from reference TRBV7-3 and TRBJ1-2): GAGVSQTPSNKVTEKGKYVELRCDPISGHTALYWYRQSLGQGPEFLIYFQGTGAADDSGLPNDRFFAVRPEGSVSTLKIQRTERGDSAVYLCASSPGTAGYGYTFGSGTRLTVV.

This chain joins TRBV4-3 and TRBJ2-3, with TRBD1 matching over 8 bases. Looked up from germline, CDR1 is LGHNA and CDR2 is YSLEER. Germline trimming cut 0 bases from V and 4 bases from J; bases unmatched to any gene: 9. The CDR3 has 17 residues. CDR3 protein: CASSQEWSRGRPDTQYF. CDR3 DNA: TGCGCCAGCAGCCAAGAGTGGAGCAGGGGGCGGCCAGATACGCAGTATTTT.

This clone was seen just once. The chain recombines TRBV5-1 with TRBJ1-5; the D gene is possibly TRBD1 (5 bases). CDR1 and CDR2 from the germline V gene are SGHRS and YFSETQ. This CDR3 spans 15 amino acids. V lost 0 bases and J lost 7, with 14 bases in between. As DNA, the CDR3 is TGCGCCAGCAGCTTGGACGGGGCTGCGGGGCAGCCCCAGCATTTT. Its protein is CASSLDGAAGQPQHF. Drawing the rest from reference TRBV5-1 and TRBJ1-5, the complete variable domain is KAGVTQTPRYLIKTRGQQVTLSCSPISGHRSVSWYQQTPGQGLQFLFEYFSETQRNKGNFPGRFSGRQFSNSRSEMNVSTLELGDSALYLCASSLDGAAGQPQHFGDGTRLSIL.